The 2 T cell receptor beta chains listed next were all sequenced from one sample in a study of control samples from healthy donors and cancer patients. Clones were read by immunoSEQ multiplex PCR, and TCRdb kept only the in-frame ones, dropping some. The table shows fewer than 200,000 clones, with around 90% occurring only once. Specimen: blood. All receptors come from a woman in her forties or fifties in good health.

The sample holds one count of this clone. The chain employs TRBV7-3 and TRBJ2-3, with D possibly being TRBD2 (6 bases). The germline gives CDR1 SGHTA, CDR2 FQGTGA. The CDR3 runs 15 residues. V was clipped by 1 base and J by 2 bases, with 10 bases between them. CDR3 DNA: TGTGCCAGCAGCTTAAAAGCGGGCCTCACAGATACGCAGTATTTT. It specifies CASSLKAGLTDTQYF. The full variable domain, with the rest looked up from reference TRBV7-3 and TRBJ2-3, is GAGVSQTPSNKVTEKGKYVELRCDPISGHTALYWYRQSLGQGPEFLIYFQGTGAADDSGLPNDRFFAVRPEGSVSTLKIQRTERGDSAVYLCASSLKAGLTDTQYFGPGTRLTVL.

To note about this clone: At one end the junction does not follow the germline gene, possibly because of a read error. CDR3 nucleotides: TGTGCCAGCAGTTCGGGACAGCTCAGCCTCTTC. Protein product: CASSSGQLSLF. The rearrangement links TRBV27 to TRBJ2-1, with 7 positions matching TRBD1. Germline-derived CDR1 and CDR2 are MNHEY and SMNVEV (reference sequence). The CDR3 length is 11 residues.